These 14 T cell receptor beta chains originate from one sample sequenced in a study of siplizumab effects on memory and regulatory T cells. The repertoire was sequenced with immunoSEQ multiplex PCR; TCRdb's copy has only in-frame clones and lacks some. Among some 100,000 clones, around 90% were seen once, and the ten largest hold approximately 12%. The sequenced material came from non-Treg CD4+ T cells sorted from blood. The receptors derive from a human donor in good health.

This chain uses TRBV5-4 with TRBJ2-7, with 7 bases fitting TRBD1. The CDR3 contains 13 residues. CDR1 is SGHNT, CDR2 YYREEE, per germline (reference sequence). Unmatched junction bases numbered 0, after V lost 0 bases and J lost 3 bases. The CDR3 protein is CASSLDRGYEQYF. In DNA, the CDR3 is TGTGCCAGCAGCTTGGACAGGGGCTACGAGCAGTACTTC. The variable domain in full, completed from reference TRBV5-4 and TRBJ2-7, reads ETGVTQSPTHLIKTRGQQVTLRCSSQSGHNTVSWYQQALGQGPQFIFQYYREEENGRGNFPPRFSGLQFPNYSSELNVNALELDDSALYLCASSLDRGYEQYFGPGTRLTVT.

A single count supports this clone. The rearrangement uses TRBV28 and TRBJ2-1; 10 nucleotides agree with TRBD2. This CDR3 has 14 residues. J gave up 6 bases and V 3 bases, and 2 bases lay outside the gene matches. CDR1 and CDR2 from the germline V gene are MDHEN and SYDVKM. CDR3 sequence (DNA): TGTGCCAGCAGTTTGGGACTAGCGTCCAATGAGCAGTTCTTC. Its translation: CASSLGLASNEQFF.

The chain joins TRBV5-1 to TRBJ2-1; D gene uncertain. Trimming pared 0 bases from V and 0 bases from J, leaving 10 bases between. CDR1 and CDR2 (germline): SGHRS, YFSETQ. The CDR3 is 16 residues long. The CDR3 here is CASSLAGMSSYNEQFF. The DNA for the CDR3 is TGCGCCAGCAGCTTGGCAGGCATGAGCTCCTACAATGAGCAGTTCTTC.

The V and J genes are TRBV6-5 and TRBJ1-2; no firm D call. V was shortened by 7 bases and J by 4 bases, with 13 bases between the two germline ends. Germline-derived CDR1 and CDR2 are MNHEY and SVGAGI. The CDR3 has 13 residues. CDR3 nucleotide sequence: TGTGCCAGCAAGGTCACGCGCTCCTATGGCTACACCTTC. It translates to CASKVTRSYGYTF.

This CDR3 is CAWSAPLTGSPLHF. DNA of the CDR3: TGTGCCTGGAGTGCGCCCCTGACTGGTTCACCCCTCCACTTT. V usage is TRBV30 and J usage is TRBJ1-6; D gene ambiguous. V lost 1 base and J 9 bases, leaving 13 bases between the germline ends. In germline, CDR1 is GTSNPN, CDR2 SVGIG (reference sequence). The CDR3 runs 14 residues.

V and J are TRBV5-6 and TRBJ1-5; D unclear. This CDR3 region has 13 residues. Per germline, CDR1 SGHDT and CDR2 YYEEEE. Deletions cut 2 bases from V and 0 bases from J, with 3 bases between. The CDR3 bases are TGTGCCAGCAGCTTCTTTAGCAATCAGCCCCAGCATTTT. The encoded protein is CASSFFSNQPQHF.

This clone was counted a few times. The chain recombines TRBV19 with TRBJ2-2, with TRBD2 identical over 9 bases. Looked up from germline, CDR1 is LNHDA and CDR2 is SQIVND (reference sequence). With 6 bases clipped from V and 7 bases from J, the junction kept 6 bases outside the gene matches. CDR3 length: 14 amino acids. CDR3 amino acids: CASRSSGSVGELFF. For the CDR3, the DNA is TGTGCCAGTAGGAGTAGCGGGAGCGTCGGGGAGCTGTTTTTT.

This chain connects TRBV6-5 to TRBJ1-2; 9 bases line up with TRBD1. CDR3 length equals 14 residues. In germline, CDR1 is MNHEY, CDR2 SVGAGI. V was pared by 3 bases and J by 4 bases, with 3 bases of the junction left unmatched. The chain's CDR3 is CASSYGDRAYGYTF. CDR3 nucleotide sequence: TGTGCCAGCAGTTATGGGGACAGGGCCTATGGCTACACCTTC.

The V gene is TRBV7-2, the J gene TRBJ2-7; 8 bases match TRBD2. J lost 4 bases, V lost 4 bases, and 3 bases had no gene match. The CDR3 spans 13 residues. The germline gives CDR1 SGHTA, CDR2 FQGNSA. DNA of the CDR3: TGTGCCAGCAGCTCAATAGCGGGATACGAGCAGTACTTC. It encodes CASSSIAGYEQYF. Complete variable domain (other parts from reference TRBV7-2 and TRBJ2-7): GAGVSQSPSNKVTEKGKDVELRCDPISGHTALYWYRQSLGQGLEFLIYFQGNSAPDKSGLPSDRFSAERTGGSVSTLTIQRTQQEDSAVYLCASSSIAGYEQYFGPGTRLTVT.

This chain connects TRBV4-2 to TRBJ2-3, with unresolved D. This CDR3 has 12 residues. Germline V gene data show CDR1 as LGHNA and CDR2 as YNFKEQ. V was cut by 5 bases and J by 3 bases, with 6 bases left in between. The CDR3 sequence: CASSSTTDTQYF. In DNA, the CDR3 is TGTGCCAGCAGCTCGACTACAGATACGCAGTATTTT.

V and J are TRBV10-3 and TRBJ1-1; D possibly corresponds to TRBD1 (5 bases). CDR3 size: 12 residues. CDR1 ENHRY and CDR2 SYGVKD come from the germline V gene. V lost 7 bases and J lost 8, with 14 bases in between. CDR3 sequence (DNA): TGTGCCATCAAAGAAAGCGGGGGAGAAGCTTTCTTT. Translating it yields CAIKESGGEAFF.

The rearrangement links TRBV6-1 to TRBJ1-1; D unclear. Germline V gene lookup returns CDR1 MNHNS and CDR2 SASEGT. V gave up 7 bases and J gave up 4 bases, with 16 bases separating them. There are 14 residues in the CDR3. The CDR3 DNA reads TGTGCCAGCAATGGGAGGATGGTGGGCACTGAAGCTTTCTTT. This gives the protein CASNGRMVGTEAFF.

V and J are TRBV4-1 and TRBJ2-7; the match to TRBD2 covers 7 bases. The CDR3 covers 16 residues. Trimming cost V 0 bases and J 6 bases; bases outside gene matches: 11. Germline CDR1 and CDR2: MGHRA and YSYEKL. The CDR3 DNA reads as TGCGCCAGCAGCCAAGATACCATGGGACTACCTTCCGAGCAGTACTTC. Residues: CASSQDTMGLPSEQYF.

The genes are TRBV11-2 and TRBJ2-7; D gene ambiguous. The CDR3 has 12 amino acids. Trimming removed 2 bases at V and 0 bases at J, with 2 bases between. The germline V gene has CDR1 SGHAT and CDR2 FQNNGV. The CDR3 region is CASSLTSYEQYF. The CDR3 coding sequence is TGTGCCAGCAGCTTAACCTCCTACGAGCAGTACTTC.